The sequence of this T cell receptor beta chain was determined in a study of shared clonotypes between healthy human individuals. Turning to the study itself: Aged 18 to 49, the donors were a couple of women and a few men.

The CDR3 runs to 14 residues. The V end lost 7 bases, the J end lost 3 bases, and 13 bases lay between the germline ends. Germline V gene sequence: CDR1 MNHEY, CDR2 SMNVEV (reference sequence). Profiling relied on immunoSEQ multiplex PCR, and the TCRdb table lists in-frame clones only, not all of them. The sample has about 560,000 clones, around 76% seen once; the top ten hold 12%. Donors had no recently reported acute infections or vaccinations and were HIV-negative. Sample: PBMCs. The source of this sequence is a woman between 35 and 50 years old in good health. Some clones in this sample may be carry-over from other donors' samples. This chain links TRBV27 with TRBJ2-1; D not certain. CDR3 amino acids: CASMGQGGYNEQFF. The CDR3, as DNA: TGTGCCAGCATGGGTCAAGGTGGCTACAATGAGCAGTTCTTC.